This TCR beta chain was recovered during a study of blood T cell repertoires in COVID-19. In the study overall: Acute and convalescent COVID-19 samples came from the United States, Italy and Spain. Sources were T cells, B-cell-depleted T cells, or PBMCs; the material itself was cDNA or gDNA.

Authors' data handling: Scientists estimated how many nucleated cells there were by amplifying reference gene primers. Some clones are missing from TCRdb's copy, which holds only in-frame ones; the method was immunoSEQ multiplex PCR. V and J calls and clone size are those listed in that table; D and trimming were worked out from the DNA. The repertoire holds around 100,000 clones, with under 90% as singletons. V was shortened by 4 bases and J by 2 bases, with 4 bases between the two germline ends. The length of the CDR3 is 12 residues. This clonotype originated in a human donor in a cohort sampled during active COVID-19. The chain carries TRBV12-3 or TRBV12-4 and TRBJ2-3; no firm D call. The sequenced material came from peripheral blood. CDR3 protein: CASSSHTDTQYF. The CDR3, as DNA: TGTGCCAGCAGTTCCCACACAGATACGCAGTATTTT.